This TCR beta chain was sequenced during a study of cytomegalovirus exposure and HLA in healthy donors. About the study: Earlier findings included roughly 100 million unique TCR beta sequences obtained from about 170 million T cells. Overall study results and limits: Listed as cytomegalovirus-associated were 150 or so TCR beta chains. Across donors, most TCRs were seen rarely, yet some public ones were widespread.

Whereas donors were nominally healthy upon sampling, unrecorded immune exposures were probable. The PCR was carried out with 60 Vbeta primers and 13 Jbeta primers. Clones were read by immunoSEQ multiplex PCR, and TCRdb kept only the in-frame ones, dropping some. The table includes about 180,000 clones, around 75% detected once. This clone was recorded once. Its antigen is unidentified. Looked up from germline, CDR1 is MNHNS and CDR2 is SASEGT. The CDR3 is 16 amino acids. V gave up 2 bases and J gave up 2 bases; unmatched junction bases: 8. This chain uses TRBV6-1 with TRBJ2-7, with TRBD1 matching over 8 bases. Input material: PBMCs. The receptor was isolated from a male donor in good health and CMV-seronegative. CDR3 protein: CASSEFGGQGAYEQYF. The CDR3 nucleotides read TGTGCCAGCAGTGAATTTGGTGGACAGGGTGCCTACGAGCAGTACTTC.